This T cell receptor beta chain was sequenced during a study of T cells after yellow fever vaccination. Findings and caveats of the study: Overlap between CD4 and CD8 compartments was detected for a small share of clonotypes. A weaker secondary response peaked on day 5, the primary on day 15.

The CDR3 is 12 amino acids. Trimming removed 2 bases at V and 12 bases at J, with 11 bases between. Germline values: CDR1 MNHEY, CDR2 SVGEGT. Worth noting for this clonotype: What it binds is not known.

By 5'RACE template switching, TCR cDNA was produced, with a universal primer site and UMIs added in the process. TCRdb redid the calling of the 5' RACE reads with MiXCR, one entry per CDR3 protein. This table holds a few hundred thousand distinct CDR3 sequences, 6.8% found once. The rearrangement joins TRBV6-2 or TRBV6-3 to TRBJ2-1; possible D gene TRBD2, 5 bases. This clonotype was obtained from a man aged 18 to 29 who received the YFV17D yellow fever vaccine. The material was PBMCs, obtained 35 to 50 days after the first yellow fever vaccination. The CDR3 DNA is TGTGCCAGCAGTTACGGGGATAGCGTGCAGTTCTTC. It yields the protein CASSYGDSVQFF.